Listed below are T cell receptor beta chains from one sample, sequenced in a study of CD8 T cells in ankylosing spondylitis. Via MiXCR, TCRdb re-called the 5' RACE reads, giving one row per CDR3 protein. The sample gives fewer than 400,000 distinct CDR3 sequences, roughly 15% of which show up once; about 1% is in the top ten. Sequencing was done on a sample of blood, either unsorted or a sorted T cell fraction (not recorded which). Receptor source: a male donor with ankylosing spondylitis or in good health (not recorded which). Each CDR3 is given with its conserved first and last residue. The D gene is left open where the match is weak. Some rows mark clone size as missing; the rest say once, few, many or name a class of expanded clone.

CASSLKGLGRLLNTGELFF	TGTGCCAGCAGTTTAAAGGGCTTAGGTAGACTGTTGAACACCGGGGAGCTGTTTTTT	19	.	.	TRBV28	TRBJ2-2
CASSDRGQTNEKLFF	TGTGCCAGCTCGGACAGGGGGCAAACTAATGAAAAACTGTTTTTT	15	many	TRBD1	TRBV25-1	TRBJ1-4
CSARYGADTEAFF	TGCAGTGCTAGGTACGGGGCGGACACTGAAGCTTTCTTT	13	.	.	TRBV20-1	TRBJ1-1
CASSQDRGRYRETQYF	TGTGCCAGCAGCCAAGACAGGGGGCGATATCGAGAGACCCAGTACTTC	16	.	TRBD1	TRBV3-1	TRBJ2-5
CASSWGPGGAGETQYF	TGCGCCAGCAGCTGGGGGCCAGGGGGCGCGGGAGAGACCCAGTACTTC	16	.	TRBD1	TRBV5-1	TRBJ2-5
CASSARTASSTDTQYF	TGTGCCAGCAGTGCCCGGACAGCCTCTAGCACAGATACGCAGTATTTT	16	.	.	TRBV6-1	TRBJ2-3
CASRSRDGYTF	TGTGCCAGCAGGTCGAGGGATGGCTACACCTTC	11	.	.	TRBV12-3/TRBV12-4	TRBJ1-2
CASSLAAARGNQPQHF	TGTGCCAGCAGCTTAGCGGCGGCTCGGGGCAATCAGCCCCAGCATTTT	16	few	.	TRBV7-6	TRBJ1-5
CASSPLAGGLTGELFF	TGCGCCAGCAGCCCGCTAGCGGGAGGGCTCACCGGGGAGCTGTTTTTT	16	many	TRBD2	TRBV5-1	TRBJ2-2
CSAPGLDEQFF	TGCAGTGCTCCAGGGTTGGATGAGCAGTTCTTC	11	.	.	TRBV20-1	TRBJ2-1
CASSLTGASYNSPLHF	TGTGCCAGCAGTTTAACCGGGGCTTCCTATAATTCACCCCTCCACTTT	16	few	.	TRBV12-3/TRBV12-4	TRBJ1-6
CAISPYTDTQYF	TGTGCCATCAGTCCCTATACAGATACGCAGTATTTT	12	few	.	TRBV10-3	TRBJ2-3
CAWDPIGGSEGGELFF	TGTGCCTGGGACCCCATAGGGGGTTCTGAGGGCGGGGAGCTGTTTTTT	16	.	.	TRBV30	TRBJ2-2
CASSSSDRGEQYF	TGCGCCAGCAGTTCCTCGGACAGGGGCGAGCAGTACTTC	13	many	TRBD1	TRBV5-1	TRBJ2-7
CASSGGYSGNTIYF	TGCGCCAGCAGCGGGGGGTACTCTGGAAACACCATATATTTT	14	few	.	TRBV5-1	TRBJ1-3
CASSRGAGSGEKLFF	TGCGCCAGCAGCCGTGGGGCAGGGAGTGGTGAAAAACTGTTTTTT	15	.	.	TRBV5-1	TRBJ1-4
CASSPGSGGRAYEQYF	TGCGCCAGCAGCCCGGGTTCCGGAGGGAGGGCTTACGAGCAGTACTTC	16	few	TRBD2	TRBV5-1	TRBJ2-7
CCASPGTSGRAEQYF	TGCTGTGCTTCCCCCGGGACTAGCGGGAGGGCCGAGCAGTACTTC	15	few	TRBD2	TRBV20-1	TRBJ2-7
CASQERAGGPDTQYF	TGCGCCAGCCAGGAAAGGGCGGGAGGGCCAGATACGCAGTATTTT	15	few	TRBD2	TRBV5-1	TRBJ2-3
CASNPGGRQLKYNEQFF	TGTGCCAGCAATCCTGGGGGACGGCAGCTTAAATACAATGAGCAGTTCTTC	17	.	.	TRBV2	TRBJ2-1
CASSPRLAGGPPDTQYF	TGCGCCAGCAGTCCTAGACTAGCGGGGGGGCCCCCAGATACGCAGTATTTT	17	.	TRBD2	TRBV5-1	TRBJ2-3
CASSSTGTSTDEQFF	TGCGCCAGCAGCTCAACCGGGACTAGTACCGATGAGCAGTTCTTC	15	many	TRBD2	TRBV5-1	TRBJ2-1
CAISDGLPNEDEQFF	TGTGCCATCAGTGACGGACTACCTAACGAGGATGAGCAGTTCTTC	15	.	.	TRBV10-3	TRBJ2-1
CASREGRASGANVLTF	TGCGCCAGCCGGGAGGGTAGGGCATCTGGGGCCAACGTCCTGACTTTC	16	once	TRBD2	TRBV4-1	TRBJ2-6
CASSPVAGELPYEQYF	TGTGCCAGCAGCCCGGTAGCGGGGGAGCTACCTTACGAGCAGTACTTC	16	few	TRBD2	TRBV7-8	TRBJ2-7
CASSFPEGELFF	TGTGCCAGCAGTTTCCCAGAAGGGGAGCTGTTTTTT	12	few	.	TRBV12-3/TRBV12-4	TRBJ2-2
CASSSVPSYEQYF	TGTGCCAGCAGCTCCGTCCCCTCCTACGAGCAGTACTTC	13	.	.	TRBV7-2	TRBJ2-7
CASSRLVSPLHF	TGTGCCAGCAGTCGACTTGTTTCACCCCTCCACTTT	12	.	.	TRBV12-3/TRBV12-4	TRBJ1-6